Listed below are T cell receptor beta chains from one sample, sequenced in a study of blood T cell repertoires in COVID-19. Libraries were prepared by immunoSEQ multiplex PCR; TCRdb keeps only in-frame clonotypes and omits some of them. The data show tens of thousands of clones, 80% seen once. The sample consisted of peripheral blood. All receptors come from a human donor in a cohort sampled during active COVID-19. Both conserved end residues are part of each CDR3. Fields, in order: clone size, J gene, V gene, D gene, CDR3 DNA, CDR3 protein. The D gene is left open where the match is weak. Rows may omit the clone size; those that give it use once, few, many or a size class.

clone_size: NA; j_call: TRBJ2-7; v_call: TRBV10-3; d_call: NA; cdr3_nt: TGTGCCATCAGGTTAGGCAGGGACTCCTACGAGCAGTACTTC; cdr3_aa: CAIRLGRDSYEQYF
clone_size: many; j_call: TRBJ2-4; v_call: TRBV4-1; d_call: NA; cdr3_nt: TGCGCCAGCAGCCAAGACCGGGACAATAAAAACATTCAGTACTTC; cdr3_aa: CASSQDRDNKNIQYF
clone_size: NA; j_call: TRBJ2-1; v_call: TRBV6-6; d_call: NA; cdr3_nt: TGTGCCAGCAGTTCAGGGCGGAATGAGCAGTTCTTC; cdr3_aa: CASSSGRNEQFF
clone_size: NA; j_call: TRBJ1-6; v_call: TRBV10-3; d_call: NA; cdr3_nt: TGTGCCATCAGTGACAGGGCAGGGTCAAATTCACCCCTCCACTTT; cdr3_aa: CAISDRAGSNSPLHF
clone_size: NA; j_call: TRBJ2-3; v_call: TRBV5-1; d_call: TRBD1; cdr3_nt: TGCGCCAGCAGCTTATGGGACAGGGAGAGAGATACGCAGTATTTT; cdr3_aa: CASSLWDRERDTQYF
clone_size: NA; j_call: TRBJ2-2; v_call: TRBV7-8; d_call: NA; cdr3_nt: TGTGCCAGCAGCCCCTTGACAGCTAACACCGGGGAGCTGTTTTTT; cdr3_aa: CASSPLTANTGELFF
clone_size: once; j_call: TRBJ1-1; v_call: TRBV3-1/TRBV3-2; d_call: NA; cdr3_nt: TGTGCCAGCAGCCCCCTATCGGGGTCGGCTGAAGCTTTCTTT; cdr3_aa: CASSPLSGSAEAFF
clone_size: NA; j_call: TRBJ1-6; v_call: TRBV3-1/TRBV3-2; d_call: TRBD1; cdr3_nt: TGTGCCAGCAGCCAGGGAATCGGGACAGGGGCGGGACCCCTCCACTTT; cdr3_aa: CASSQGIGTGAGPLHF
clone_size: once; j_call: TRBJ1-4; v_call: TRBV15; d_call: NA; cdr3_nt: TGTGCCACCAGCCCCAGGGCGGATGATGAAAAACTGTTTTTT; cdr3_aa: CATSPRADDEKLFF
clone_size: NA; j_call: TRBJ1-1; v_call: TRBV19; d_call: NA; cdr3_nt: TGTGCCAGTATTCGGAACACTGAAGCTTTCTTT; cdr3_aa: CASIRNTEAFF
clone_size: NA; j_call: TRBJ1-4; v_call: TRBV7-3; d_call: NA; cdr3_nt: TGTGCCAGCAGCCGCAGGGGCGGTGAAAAACTGTTTTTT; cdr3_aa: CASSRRGGEKLFF
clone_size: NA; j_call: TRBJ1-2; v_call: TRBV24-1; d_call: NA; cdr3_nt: TGTGCCACCAGTGATTTTGGGACAAACTATGGCTACACCTTC; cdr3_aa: CATSDFGTNYGYTF
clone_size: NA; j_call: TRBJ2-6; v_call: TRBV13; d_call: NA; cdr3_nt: TGTGCCAGCAGCTTAGGCCAAACTGGGGCCAACGTCCTGACTTTC; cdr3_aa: CASSLGQTGANVLTF
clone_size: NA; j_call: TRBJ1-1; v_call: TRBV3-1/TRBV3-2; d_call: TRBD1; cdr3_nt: TGTGCCAGCAGCCAAGGGGACAGGGTTGAAGCTTTCTTT; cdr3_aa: CASSQGDRVEAFF
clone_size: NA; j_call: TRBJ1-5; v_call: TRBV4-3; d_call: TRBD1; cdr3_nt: TGCGCCAGCAGCCAGGGACAGGGGGTTTTTCCCCAGCATTTT; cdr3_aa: CASSQGQGVFPQHF
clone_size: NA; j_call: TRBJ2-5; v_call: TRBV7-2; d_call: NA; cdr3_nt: TGTGCCAGCAGCTTAAGTGGACGAGGGGAGACCCAGTACTTC; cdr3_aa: CASSLSGRGETQYF
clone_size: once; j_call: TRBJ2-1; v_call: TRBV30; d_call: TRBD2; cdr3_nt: TGTGCCTGGAGTCCGGCTAGCGGGGGTTACAATGAGCAGTTCTTC; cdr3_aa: CAWSPASGGYNEQFF
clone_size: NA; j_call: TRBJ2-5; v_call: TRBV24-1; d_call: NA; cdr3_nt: TGTGCCACCAGTGATCGGCAAGAGACCCAGTACTTC; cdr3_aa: CATSDRQETQYF
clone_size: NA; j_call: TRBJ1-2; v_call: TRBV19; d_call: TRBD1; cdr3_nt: TGTGCCAGTAGTAGGACAGGGGGCGTTAATGGCTACACCTTC; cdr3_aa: CASSRTGGVNGYTF
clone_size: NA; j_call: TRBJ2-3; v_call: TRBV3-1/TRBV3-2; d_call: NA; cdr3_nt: TGTGCCAGCAGCCAGGGGCGAATAAGGGGGGATACGCAGTATTTT; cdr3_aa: CASSQGRIRGDTQYF
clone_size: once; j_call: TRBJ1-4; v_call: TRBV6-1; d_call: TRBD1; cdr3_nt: TGTGCCAGCAGTGAATCGACAGGGGAAAATGAAAAACTGTTTTTT; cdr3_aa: CASSESTGENEKLFF
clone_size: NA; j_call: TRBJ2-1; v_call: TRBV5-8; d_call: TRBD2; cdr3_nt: TGTGCCAGCAGCCTGGGACTAGCGGGTTTCTTC; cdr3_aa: CASSLGLAGFF
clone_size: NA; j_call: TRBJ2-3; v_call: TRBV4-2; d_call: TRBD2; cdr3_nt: TGTGCCAGCAGCCAAGAGGGCCTAGCGGGGAGCTGGCCCACAGATACGCAGTATTTT; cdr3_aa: CASSQEGLAGSWPTDTQYF
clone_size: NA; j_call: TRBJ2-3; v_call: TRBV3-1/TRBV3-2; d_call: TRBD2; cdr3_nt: TGTGCCAGCAGCCAGGCCCAACGAGCGGGGGGGCCACGAGATACGCAGTATTTT; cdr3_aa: CASSQAQRAGGPRDTQYF
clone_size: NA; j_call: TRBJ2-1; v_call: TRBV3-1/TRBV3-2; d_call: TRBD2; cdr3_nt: TGTGCCAGCAGCCCCAGCGGGGGGCCTGGGGAGCAGTTCTTC; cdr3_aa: CASSPSGGPGEQFF
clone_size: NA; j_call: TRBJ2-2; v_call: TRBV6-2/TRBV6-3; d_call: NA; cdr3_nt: TGTGCCAGCAGTTTAGTTGGGAACACCGGGGAGCTGTTTTTT; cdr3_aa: CASSLVGNTGELFF
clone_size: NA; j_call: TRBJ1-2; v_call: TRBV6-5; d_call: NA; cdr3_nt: TGTGCCAGCCGACAGGACTCCTATGGCTACACCTTC; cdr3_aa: CASRQDSYGYTF
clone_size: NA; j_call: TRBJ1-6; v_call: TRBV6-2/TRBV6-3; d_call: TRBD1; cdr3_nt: TGTGCCAGCAGTATCGGGACAGGGAATTCACCCCTCCACTTT; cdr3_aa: CASSIGTGNSPLHF
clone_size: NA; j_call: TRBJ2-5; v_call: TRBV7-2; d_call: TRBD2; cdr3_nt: TGTGCCAGCAGCCCCGCTCTAGCGGGCGGAGAGACCCAGTACTTC; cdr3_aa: CASSPALAGGETQYF
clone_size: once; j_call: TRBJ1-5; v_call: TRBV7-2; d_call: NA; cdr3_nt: TGTGCCAGCAGCTCCCTGGGGGGGCGGATAAGCAATCAGCCCCAGCATTTT; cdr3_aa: CASSSLGGRISNQPQHF
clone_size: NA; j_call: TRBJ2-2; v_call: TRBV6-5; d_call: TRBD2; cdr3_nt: TGTGCCAGCATCTTAGGGACTAGCGGGACCGGGGAGCTGTTTTTT; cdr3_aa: CASILGTSGTGELFF
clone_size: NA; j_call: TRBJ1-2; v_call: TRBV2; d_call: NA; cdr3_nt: TGTGCCAGCAGCCGACAGGAACCGGTGGGTGGCTACACTTTC; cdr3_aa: CASSRQEPVGGYTF
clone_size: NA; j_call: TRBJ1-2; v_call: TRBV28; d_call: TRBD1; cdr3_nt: TGTGCCAGCAGTTTGGGACAGGGGGATTATGGCTACACCTTC; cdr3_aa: CASSLGQGDYGYTF
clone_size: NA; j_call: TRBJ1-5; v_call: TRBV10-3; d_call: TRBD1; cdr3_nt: TGTGCCATCAGCCAGACAGGGGTAGGTCAGCCCCAGCATTTT; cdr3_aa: CAISQTGVGQPQHF
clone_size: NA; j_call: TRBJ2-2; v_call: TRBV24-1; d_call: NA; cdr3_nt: TGTGCCACTGCCTCGTCGAGCACCGGGGAGCTGTTTTTT; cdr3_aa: CATASSSTGELFF
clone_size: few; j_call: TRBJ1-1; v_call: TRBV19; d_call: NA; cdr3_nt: TGTGCCAGTAGTATTTGGGAGGGTAGCACTGAAGCTTTCTTT; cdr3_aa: CASSIWEGSTEAFF
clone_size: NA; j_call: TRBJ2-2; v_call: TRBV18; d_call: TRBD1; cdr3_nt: TGTGCCAGCTCACCACGACAGGGGCCGAACACCGGGGAGCTGTTTTTT; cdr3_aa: CASSPRQGPNTGELFF
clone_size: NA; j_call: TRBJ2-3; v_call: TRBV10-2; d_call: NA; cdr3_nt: TGCGCCAGCAGCCCCCTCGGAGGGACGCAGTATTTT; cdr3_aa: CASSPLGGTQYF
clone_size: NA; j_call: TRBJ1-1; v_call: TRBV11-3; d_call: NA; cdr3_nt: TGTGCCAGCAGCTTCCAACGGGATTTTGAAGCTTTCTTT; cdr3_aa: CASSFQRDFEAFF
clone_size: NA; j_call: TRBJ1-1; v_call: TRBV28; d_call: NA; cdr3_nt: TGTGCCAGCAGTTCCTACAGGGAAGTCGGCACTGAAGCTTTCTTT; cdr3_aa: CASSSYREVGTEAFF
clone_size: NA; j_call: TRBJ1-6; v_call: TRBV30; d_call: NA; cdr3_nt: TGTGCCTGGAGTGCCGGGACATCCTATAATTCACCCCTCCACTTT; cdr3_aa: CAWSAGTSYNSPLHF
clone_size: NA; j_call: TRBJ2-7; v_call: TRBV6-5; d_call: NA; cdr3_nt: TGTGCCAGCAGTCCCCTAGGGGGGGGCCGTCAGGAGCAGTACTTC; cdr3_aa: CASSPLGGGRQEQYF
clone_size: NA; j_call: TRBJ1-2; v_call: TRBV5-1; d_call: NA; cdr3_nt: TGCGCCAGCAGCCCCGGACAGAACTATGGCTACACCTTC; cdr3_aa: CASSPGQNYGYTF
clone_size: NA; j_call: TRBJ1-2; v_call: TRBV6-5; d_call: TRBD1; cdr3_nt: TGTGCCAGCAGCCGGGACAGAGACTATGGCTACACCTTC; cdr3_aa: CASSRDRDYGYTF
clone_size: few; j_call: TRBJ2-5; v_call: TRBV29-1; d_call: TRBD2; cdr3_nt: TGCAGCGTTGAAGAGTGGAGCGGGAGGTTAAGGGGAGAGACCCAGTACTTC; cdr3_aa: CSVEEWSGRLRGETQYF
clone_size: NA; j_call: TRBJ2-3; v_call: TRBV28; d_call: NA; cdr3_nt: TGTGCCAGCACCCTACCTAGCACAGATACGCAGTATTTT; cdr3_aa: CASTLPSTDTQYF
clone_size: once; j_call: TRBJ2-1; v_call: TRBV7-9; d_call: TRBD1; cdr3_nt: TGTGCCAGCAGCTCCCGGGGGACAGGTAATGAGCAGTTCTTC; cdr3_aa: CASSSRGTGNEQFF
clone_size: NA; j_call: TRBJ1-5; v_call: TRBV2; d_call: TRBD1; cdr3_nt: TGTGCCAGCAGTTTGACAGGGACCAATCAGCCCCAGCATTTT; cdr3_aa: CASSLTGTNQPQHF
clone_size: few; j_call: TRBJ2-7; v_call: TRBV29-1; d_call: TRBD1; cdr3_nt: TGCAGCGTTTGCCCGGGACAGGGTTCCGAGCAGTACTTC; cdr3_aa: CSVCPGQGSEQYF
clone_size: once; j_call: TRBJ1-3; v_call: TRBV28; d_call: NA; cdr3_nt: TGTGCCACCTCTTCAGGGTTGGGCTCTGGAAACACCATATATTTT; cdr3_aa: CATSSGLGSGNTIYF
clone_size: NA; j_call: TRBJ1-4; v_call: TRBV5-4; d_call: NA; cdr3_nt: TGTGCCAGCAGCAGCAAACAGGGCCGTGGTAATGAAAAACTGTTTTTT; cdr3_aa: CASSSKQGRGNEKLFF
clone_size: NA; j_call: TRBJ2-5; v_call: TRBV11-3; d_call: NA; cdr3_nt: TGTGCCAGCAGCTTAGATAAAGAGACCCAGTACTTC; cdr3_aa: CASSLDKETQYF
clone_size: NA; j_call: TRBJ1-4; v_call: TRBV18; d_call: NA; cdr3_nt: TGTGCCAGCTCCCGCTACAACCTTGAGGGTGGTGAAAAACTGTTTTTT; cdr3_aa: CASSRYNLEGGEKLFF
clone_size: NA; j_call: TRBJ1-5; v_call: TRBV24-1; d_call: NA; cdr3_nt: TGTGCCACCAGTGAGCGGAAAGGCGACCCAGGGCTTCAGCCCCAGCATTTT; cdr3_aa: CATSERKGDPGLQPQHF